The 9 T cell receptor beta chains reported below all come from one sample, sequenced in a study of blood T cell repertoires in COVID-19 (TCRdb year 2020). The method behind the library was the immunoSEQ multiplex PCR assay. As stored in TCRdb, this immuneACCESS dataset retains in-frame rearrangements with V and J assigned. A fraction of the clones does not appear; measured against another copy, unresolved V genes explain less than half of the discrepancy, and the remainder lacks a known reason. This sample is represented by approximately 100,000 clones; around nine tenths of them were singletons. Of the sample, around 6% falls within the top ten clones. Sequencing used peripheral blood. The receptors were gathered from a man aged 65 to 85 with acute or convalescent COVID-19.

This clone was counted only a few times. The rearrangement links TRBV7-2 to TRBJ2-7, with TRBD2 identical over 9 bases. The CDR3 is 15 residues long. The ends lost 5 bases at V and 3 bases at J; junction bases unmatched: 8. Germline V gene sequence: CDR1 SGHTA, CDR2 FQGNSA. The chain's CDR3 is CASSLRLAANYEQYF. CDR3 DNA sequence: TGTGCCAGCAGCCTTCGACTAGCGGCGAACTACGAGCAGTACTTC.

The rearrangement uses TRBV18 and TRBJ1-1, with TRBD1 identical over 8 bases. In germline, CDR1 is KGHSH, CDR2 LQKENI. Trimming cost V 3 bases and J 1 base; bases outside gene matches: 4. The CDR3 sequence is 15 residues long. The CDR3 DNA reads as TGTGCCAGCTCACCTGAGGGACAGGAGAACACTGAAGCTTTCTTT. It translates to CASSPEGQENTEAFF.

This clone was observed a single time. The chain joins TRBV5-4 to TRBJ1-6, with 7 bases identical to TRBD1. Unmatched junction bases numbered 10, after V lost 3 bases and J lost 10 bases. The germline CDR1 and CDR2 sequences are SGHNT and YYREEE (reference sequence). The CDR3 covers 15 residues. CDR3 amino acids: CASSYQTGIRSPLHF. DNA of the CDR3: TGTGCCAGCAGCTACCAGACAGGGATCCGCTCACCCCTCCACTTT.

The chain combines TRBV6-2 or TRBV6-3 with TRBJ2-7, with no clear D. The CDR3 totals 12 residues. V lost 0 bases, J lost 5 bases, and 5 bases lay in between. Germline-derived CDR1 and CDR2 are MNHEY and SVGEGT. CDR3 nucleotide sequence: TGTGCCAGCAGTTACTCCCGTAACGAGCAGTACTTC. It is translated as CASSYSRNEQYF.

This rearrangement joins TRBV5-4 to TRBJ2-1; 15 nucleotides line up with TRBD2. Germline V gives CDR1 SGHNT, CDR2 YYREEE (reference sequence). This CDR3 comprises 14 residues. The V and J ends lost 4 bases and 13 bases, in that order; junction bases with no gene match: 6. The CDR3 spells CASSPRTSGGGQFF. DNA for the CDR3: TGTGCCAGCAGCCCGAGGACTAGCGGGGGGGGACAGTTCTTC. Full variable domain (rest looked up from reference TRBV5-4 and TRBJ2-1): ETGVTQSPTHLIKTRGQQVTLRCSSQSGHNTVSWYQQALGQGPQFIFQYYREEENGRGNFPPRFSGLQFPNYSSELNVNALELDDSALYLCASSPRTSGGGQFFGPGTRLTVL.

The chain joins TRBV2 to TRBJ2-7; 9 bases fit TRBD1. There are 13 residues in the CDR3. Germline V lookup: CDR1 SNHLY, CDR2 FYNNEI. The V segment lost 10 bases and the J segment 5 bases; nucleotides outside the gene matches: 9. The CDR3 region has the DNA TGTGCCACCCAGGGGGACAGGGTTCACGAGCAGTACTTC. The encoded protein is CATQGDRVHEQYF.

This chain uses TRBV6-5 with TRBJ1-3, with 8 bases matching TRBD1. The CDR3 contains 14 residues. Germline lookup yields CDR1 MNHEY and CDR2 SVGAGI. V dropped 5 bases and J dropped 4; count of bases not matched to a gene: 4. CDR3 bases: TGTGCCAGCAGTCGACAGGGGACAGGAAACACCATATATTTT. Amino acid sequence: CASSRQGTGNTIYF.

This rearrangement joins TRBV27 to TRBJ2-5, with 7 bases aligning to TRBD2. Germline loops: CDR1 MNHEY, CDR2 SMNVEV (reference sequence). After removal of 5 bases from V and 7 bases from J, the junction contained 10 bases not matched to a gene. The CDR3 is 14 residues long. CDR3 nucleotide sequence: TGTGCCAGCAGTCCCACCGCGGGAGCGGGGACCCAGTACTTC. Protein sequence: CASSPTAGAGTQYF.

The gene calls are TRBV6-5 and TRBJ1-3; tentatively, D is TRBD1 (5 bases). In germline, CDR1 is MNHEY, CDR2 SVGAGI. V was clipped by 6 bases and J by 2 bases, with 14 bases between them. This CDR3 is built from 15 residues. The CDR3, as DNA: TGTGCCAGCAGACGGGACTCCCCAACTGGAAACACCATATATTTT. Residues: CASRRDSPTGNTIYF.